The sequence of this T cell receptor beta chain was determined in a study of T cell changes during pregnancy in multiple sclerosis. This CDR3 is 15 amino acids long. Germline-derived CDR1 and CDR2 are SGHNT and YYREEE (reference sequence). V lost 4 bases, J lost 10 bases, and 10 bases stayed unmatched. Clones were read by immunoSEQ multiplex PCR, and TCRdb kept only the in-frame ones, dropping some. The table has about 67,000 clones, roughly 90% seen once. Sequenced material: peripheral blood, taken in the first trimester of pregnancy. The sequence came from a female donor in good health, enrolled as a control in a pregnancy study. This chain uses TRBV5-4 with TRBJ2-3; 12 nucleotides match TRBD2. The CDR3 spells CASSPRLAGEGPQYF. CDR3 in DNA: TGTGCCAGCAGCCCCCGACTAGCGGGGGAGGGTCCGCAGTATTTT.